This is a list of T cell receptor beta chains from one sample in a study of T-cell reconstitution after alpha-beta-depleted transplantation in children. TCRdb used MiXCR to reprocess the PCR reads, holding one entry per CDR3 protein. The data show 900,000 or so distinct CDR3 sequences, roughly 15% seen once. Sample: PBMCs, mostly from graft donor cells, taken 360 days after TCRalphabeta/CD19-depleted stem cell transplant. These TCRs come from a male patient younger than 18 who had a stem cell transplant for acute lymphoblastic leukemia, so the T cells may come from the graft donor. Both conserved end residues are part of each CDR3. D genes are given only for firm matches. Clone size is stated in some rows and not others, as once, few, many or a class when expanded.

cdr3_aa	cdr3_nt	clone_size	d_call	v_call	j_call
CASSLGTPRRGVQAFF	TGCGCCAGCAGCCTCGGGACCCCCAGGCGGGGTGTTCAAGCTTTCTTT	few	.	TRBV5-1	TRBJ1-1
CASSRGSSYNEQFF	TGCGCCAGCAGCCGGGGAAGCTCCTACAATGAGCAGTTCTTC	many	.	TRBV5-1	TRBJ2-1
CSALLFLAGEHGELFF	TGCAGTGCTTTGCTTTTTCTAGCGGGAGAACACGGGGAGCTGTTTTTT	.	TRBD2	TRBV20-1	TRBJ2-2
CAISEPGTGYTEAFF	TGTGCCATCAGTGAGCCTGGGACAGGGTACACTGAAGCTTTCTTT	.	TRBD1	TRBV10-3	TRBJ1-1
CASRGTDGGSYEQYF	TGTGCCAGCAGGGGAACGGACGGAGGATCCTACGAGCAGTACTTC	.	.	TRBV7-6	TRBJ2-7
CASRLRLAVSSYNEQFF	TGCGCCAGCAGGCTGAGGCTAGCTGTTAGCTCCTACAATGAGCAGTTCTTC	few	.	TRBV5-1	TRBJ2-1
CASSAGQGWTYGYTF	TGTGCCAGCAGCGCCGGACAGGGCTGGACCTATGGCTACACCTTC	.	TRBD1	TRBV5-6	TRBJ1-2
CASSPDVGYQETQYF	TGTGCCAGCAGCCCGGACGTTGGGTACCAAGAGACCCAGTACTTC	.	.	TRBV7-9	TRBJ2-5
CASAGGGPSGANVLTF	TGTGCCAGTGCTGGGGGAGGTCCATCTGGGGCCAACGTCCTGACTTTC	.	.	TRBV6-1	TRBJ2-6
CASSQGQGWGATDTQYF	TGCGCCAGCAGCCAGGGACAGGGGTGGGGGGCGACAGATACGCAGTATTTT	.	TRBD1	TRBV4-1	TRBJ2-3
CASSFHGQGRYEQYF	TGTGCCAGCAGTTTCCATGGACAGGGGAGATACGAGCAGTACTTC	.	TRBD1	TRBV27	TRBJ2-7
CASSEPATPTNYGCTF	TGTGCCAGCAGTGAACCTGCGACACCGACTAACTATGGCTGCACCTTC	few	.	TRBV25-1	TRBJ1-2
CASSLDDIRAFGEKLFF	TGTGCCAGCAGCTTAGATGACATCAGGGCGTTTGGTGAAAAACTGTTTTTT	.	.	TRBV7-9	TRBJ1-4
CSARGWEAAAYNEQFF	TGCAGTGCTAGGGGCTGGGAGGCGGCGGCCTACAATGAGCAGTTCTTC	many	.	TRBV20-1	TRBJ2-1
CAWNAGVFYEQYF	TGTGCCTGGAACGCGGGAGTATTCTACGAGCAGTACTTC	few	TRBD2	TRBV30	TRBJ2-7
CASSPQGGEQFF	TGTGCCAGCAGCCCTCAAGGGGGTGAGCAGTTCTTC	many	.	TRBV7-7	TRBJ2-1
CASRRLAGVRGAGELFF	TGTGCCAGCAGACGACTAGCGGGAGTCCGTGGGGCCGGGGAGCTGTTTTTT	.	TRBD2	TRBV12-3/TRBV12-4	TRBJ2-2
CASSHPPGGLDGYTF	TGCGCCAGCAGCCATCCTCCAGGGGGCCTGGATGGCTACACCTTC	.	TRBD1	TRBV4-1	TRBJ1-2
CASGHGLGEQYF	TGTGCTAGTGGTCACGGGCTGGGCGAGCAGTACTTC	once	.	TRBV12-5	TRBJ2-7
CASSQGWAGELFF	TGTGCCAGCAGCCAAGGCTGGGCCGGGGAGCTGTTTTTT	many	.	TRBV14	TRBJ2-2
CASSQVITDTQYF	TGCGCCAGCAGCCAAGTTATAACAGATACGCAGTATTTT	few	.	TRBV4-1	TRBJ2-3
CASSPPRPTETQYF	TGTGCCAGCTCACCACCCCGACCAACAGAGACCCAGTACTTC	many	.	TRBV18	TRBJ2-5
CASSTGSRTEAFF	TGTGCCAGCAGTACGGGAAGCAGGACTGAAGCTTTCTTT	.	.	TRBV12-3/TRBV12-4	TRBJ1-1
CSVDGTSPAYNEQFF	TGCAGCGTTGACGGGACTTCGCCAGCCTACAATGAGCAGTTCTTC	few	.	TRBV29-1	TRBJ2-1
CASSLTPGQGEAFF	TGTGCCAGCAGTTTAACCCCTGGACAAGGTGAAGCTTTCTTT	few	.	TRBV12-3/TRBV12-4	TRBJ1-1
CASSSRQGPSGNTIYF	TGTGCCAGCAGCTCTCGACAGGGCCCTTCGGGAAACACCATATATTTT	.	TRBD1	TRBV9	TRBJ1-3
CAAGSGSRDEQFF	TGTGCCGCCGGGAGCGGGAGTAGGGATGAGCAGTTCTTC	.	TRBD2	TRBV12-3/TRBV12-4	TRBJ2-1
CASRAGTSALTDTQYF	TGTGCCAGCAGGGCCGGGACTAGCGCGTTGACAGATACGCAGTATTTT	.	TRBD2	TRBV6-1	TRBJ2-3
CSARRDRGETQYF	TGCAGTGCCCGCCGGGACAGGGGGGAGACCCAGTACTTC	few	TRBD1	TRBV20-1	TRBJ2-5
CASSPSGAEIGELFF	TGCGCCAGCAGCCCCTCGGGGGCGGAGATCGGGGAGCTGTTTTTT	few	.	TRBV5-1	TRBJ2-2
CSVEGDSQETQYF	TGCAGCGTTGAAGGGGACAGTCAAGAGACCCAGTACTTC	few	TRBD1	TRBV29-1	TRBJ2-5
CASSFGWGLEIYEQYF	TGCGCCAGCAGCTTCGGGTGGGGCTTGGAAATCTACGAGCAGTACTTC	.	.	TRBV5-1	TRBJ2-7
CSVEGGLEAFF	TGCAGCGTTGAAGGGGGGCTTGAAGCTTTCTTT	.	.	TRBV29-1	TRBJ1-1
CASSVLPGPYEQYF	TGTGCCAGCAGCGTCTTACCGGGACCCTACGAGCAGTACTTC	.	.	TRBV9	TRBJ2-7
CSVDDRIGETQYF	TGCAGCGTTGATGACAGAATTGGAGAGACCCAGTACTTC	.	.	TRBV29-1	TRBJ2-5
CASSLGSTDTQYF	TGCGCCAGCAGCTTGGGGAGCACAGATACGCAGTATTTT	many	.	TRBV5-1	TRBJ2-3
CASSTEGISYNEQFF	TGTGCCAGCAGTACGGAGGGAATCTCCTACAATGAGCAGTTCTTC	.	.	TRBV9	TRBJ2-1
CSARDRLEGRRRQLLDTQYF	TGCAGTGCTAGAGATCGACTTGAGGGTAGGCGGCGTCAGCTACTTGATACGCAGTATTTT	.	.	TRBV20-1	TRBJ2-3
CAAARGWGVGETQYF	TGTGCCGCCGCCCGGGGGTGGGGCGTAGGGGAGACCCAGTACTTC	.	.	TRBV7-6	TRBJ2-5
CASSLDGAGADEQYF	TGCGCCAGCAGCTTGGATGGAGCGGGAGCGGATGAGCAGTACTTC	many	TRBD2	TRBV5-1	TRBJ2-7
CASSQSAVGQGVGTLYEQYF	TGCGCCAGCAGCCAATCCGCCGTCGGACAGGGGGTCGGAACTCTCTACGAGCAGTACTTC	.	TRBD1	TRBV4-1	TRBJ2-7
CASSSTGREGGYTF	TGCGCCAGCAGCTCGACCGGGCGGGAAGGTGGCTACACCTTC	.	.	TRBV5-1	TRBJ1-2
CASRSSGRGTDTQYF	TGCGCCAGCAGGTCTAGCGGGAGAGGTACAGATACGCAGTATTTT	few	TRBD2	TRBV5-1	TRBJ2-3
CASSFQFSYNEQFF	TGTGCCAGCAGTTTTCAATTCTCCTACAATGAGCAGTTCTTC	few	.	TRBV6-5	TRBJ2-1
CSARVPSRDTQYF	TGCAGTGCTAGAGTTCCTAGCCGAGATACGCAGTATTTT	many	.	TRBV20-1	TRBJ2-3
CASSFGVGNYEQYF	TGTGCCAGCAGTTTCGGAGTGGGAAACTACGAGCAGTACTTC	many	.	TRBV27	TRBJ2-7
CASSALTSGIFTDTQYF	TGTGCCAGCAGTGCCCTTACTAGCGGGATATTCACAGATACGCAGTATTTT	few	TRBD2	TRBV12-3/TRBV12-4	TRBJ2-3
CASSLKRVGEQFF	TGCGCCAGCAGCTTGAAGCGGGTGGGAGAGCAGTTCTTC	many	.	TRBV5-1	TRBJ2-1
CSVAGLGWRSPNTEAFF	TGCAGCGTTGCTGGATTAGGGTGGAGGTCGCCGAACACTGAAGCTTTCTTT	few	.	TRBV29-1	TRBJ1-1
CASSLAGQGRYEQYF	TGTGCCAGCAGTTTAGCAGGACAGGGGAGATACGAGCAGTACTTC	few	TRBD1	TRBV12-3/TRBV12-4	TRBJ2-7